These T cell receptor beta chains were read from a single sample in a study of blood T cell repertoires in COVID-19. The method was immunoSEQ multiplex PCR; TCRdb's version includes in-frame clones alone and lacks a portion of them. The profile shows tens of thousands of clones, roughly 79% of them singletons. Sequenced input: peripheral blood. These receptors were obtained from a human donor in a cohort sampled during active COVID-19. Each CDR3 is given with its conserved first and last residue. A D gene is named only where the DNA matches it firmly. Some rows mark clone size as missing; the rest say once, few, many or name a class of expanded clone.

J gene | clone size | D gene | V gene | CDR3 protein | CDR3 DNA
TRBJ1-3 | . | . | TRBV5-1 | CASSLNPGSSGNTIYF | TGCGCCAGCAGCTTGAACCCAGGTTCTTCTGGAAACACCATATATTTT
TRBJ1-2 | . | . | TRBV29-1 | CSVSGDDRYTF | TGCAGCGTTAGCGGAGACGATCGATACACCTTC
TRBJ1-6 | few | . | TRBV19 | CASSRAGGNSPLHF | TGTGCCAGTAGTCGTGCGGGCGGAAATTCACCCCTCCACTTT
TRBJ2-1 | . | TRBD2 | TRBV5-4 | CASSLGGTSTSGEQFF | TGTGCCAGCAGCTTGGGAGGGACTAGTACTTCGGGTGAGCAGTTCTTC
TRBJ2-2 | . | . | TRBV2 | CASSASQYTGELFF | TGTGCCAGCAGTGCAAGCCAATACACCGGGGAGCTGTTTTTT
TRBJ2-1 | . | TRBD1 | TRBV25-1 | CASSGYPDRGLYNEQFF | TGTGCCAGCAGTGGCTATCCGGACAGGGGTTTGTACAATGAGCAGTTCTTC
TRBJ2-3 | . | . | TRBV6-1 | CASSESVAGTDTQYF | TGTGCCAGCAGTGAAAGCGTAGCTGGCACAGATACGCAGTATTTT
TRBJ1-2 | . | TRBD1 | TRBV19 | CASTPSQGALNYGYTF | TGTGCCAGTACCCCCAGCCAGGGGGCCCTTAACTATGGCTACACCTTC
TRBJ1-2 | . | . | TRBV19 | CALGLRNYGYTF | TGTGCCCTCGGACTGCGGAACTATGGCTACACCTTC
TRBJ2-1 | medium-sized | TRBD2 | TRBV2 | CASRSLAGGHNEQFF | TGTGCCAGCAGATCGCTAGCGGGGGGGCACAATGAGCAGTTCTTC
TRBJ2-1 | . | TRBD2 | TRBV18 | CASSLTSGPYNEQFF | TGTGCCAGCTCCCTGACTAGCGGACCTTACAATGAGCAGTTCTTC
TRBJ1-5 | . | . | TRBV10-3 | CAISFSTAWDKDSNQPQHF | TGTGCCATTTCTTTTTCGACAGCCTGGGACAAGGATAGCAATCAGCCCCAGCATTTT
TRBJ2-5 | . | . | TRBV5-4 | CASSALRAGAQETQYF | TGTGCCAGCAGCGCCCTGCGAGCGGGTGCTCAAGAGACCCAGTACTTC
TRBJ1-2 | . | . | TRBV4-3 | CASSQVLGGNYGYTF | TGCGCCAGCAGCCAAGTACTGGGGGGTAACTATGGCTACACCTTC
TRBJ2-1 | . | TRBD1 | TRBV5-6 | CASSLSGPGQGYNEQFF | TGTGCCAGCAGCTTGTCTGGCCCGGGACAGGGGTACAATGAGCAGTTCTTC
TRBJ2-3 | . | . | TRBV6-2/TRBV6-3 | CASSRGPTDTQYF | TGTGCCAGCAGTCGCGGCCCCACAGATACGCAGTATTTT
TRBJ1-1 | . | . | TRBV10-3 | CAISESEYTEAFF | TGTGCCATCAGTGAATCAGAATACACTGAAGCTTTCTTT
TRBJ2-6 | . | TRBD2 | TRBV28 | CASISETGGGSSGANVLTF | TGTGCCAGCATTTCCGAAACCGGGGGGGGGTCCTCTGGGGCCAACGTCCTGACTTTC
TRBJ1-1 | . | TRBD1 | TRBV9 | CASSQTGGKAAFF | TGTGCCAGCAGCCAAACAGGGGGAAAGGCAGCTTTCTTT
TRBJ1-3 | . | . | TRBV4-3 | CASSQEAWGEGAGNTIYF | TGCGCCAGCAGCCAAGAAGCTTGGGGGGAAGGGGCTGGAAACACCATATATTTT
TRBJ2-3 | . | . | TRBV6-5 | CASRPGTESDTQYF | TGTGCCAGCCGCCCCGGGACTGAATCAGATACGCAGTATTTT
TRBJ1-1 | . | . | TRBV18 | CASSPGGAFTEAFF | TGTGCCAGCTCACCCGGGGGGGCCTTCACTGAAGCTTTCTTT
TRBJ1-3 | . | . | TRBV12-3/TRBV12-4 | CASREQGGNTIYF | TGTGCCAGCAGGGAACAGGGTGGAAACACCATATATTTT
TRBJ2-3 | once | TRBD2 | TRBV5-4 | CATDTAGADTQYF | TGTGCCACTGACACGGCGGGGGCAGATACGCAGTATTTT
TRBJ2-3 | . | . | TRBV6-5 | CASSRDSSPTDTQYF | TGTGCCAGCAGTCGCGACTCCTCTCCCACAGATACGCAGTATTTT
TRBJ2-5 | . | TRBD2 | TRBV7-2 | CASSPMRGVQETQYF | TGTGCCAGCAGCCCGATGCGGGGGGTCCAAGAGACCCAGTACTTC
TRBJ2-3 | once | . | TRBV11-2 | CASSLARAEDTQYF | TGTGCCAGCAGCTTAGCGCGGGCAGAAGATACGCAGTATTTT
TRBJ2-7 | once | . | TRBV7-8 | CASSLAGEVVYEQYF | TGTGCCAGCAGCTTAGCGGGGGAGGTAGTCTACGAGCAGTACTTC
TRBJ2-7 | few | . | TRBV9 | CASSVAGLQYF | TGTGCCAGCAGCGTAGCAGGCTTGCAGTACTTC
TRBJ1-2 | once | TRBD1 | TRBV10-3 | CAISDLGRQGDGYTF | TGTGCCATCAGTGACTTAGGGAGACAGGGGGATGGCTACACCTTC
TRBJ1-2 | . | . | TRBV6-2/TRBV6-3 | CASSYPPAGPDYGYTF | TGTGCCAGCAGTTACCCGCCGGCAGGGCCTGACTATGGCTACACCTTC
TRBJ1-4 | . | TRBD1 | TRBV2 | CASCTGTAFNEKLFF | TGTGCCAGCTGTACCGGGACAGCTTTTAATGAAAAACTGTTTTTT
TRBJ2-2 | . | . | TRBV2 | CASSYLNTGELFF | TGTGCCAGCAGCTACCTGAACACCGGGGAGCTGTTTTTT
TRBJ2-3 | . | TRBD1 | TRBV4-2 | CASSQDRSGQGRYSTDTQYF | TGTGCCAGCAGCCAAGATCGATCGGGACAGGGGCGTTATAGCACAGATACGCAGTATTTT
TRBJ2-3 | . | . | TRBV5-1 | CASSRTEGAGSTDTQYF | TGCGCCAGCAGCCGGACCGAAGGGGCCGGAAGCACAGATACGCAGTATTTT
TRBJ1-5 | . | TRBD1 | TRBV18 | CASSPKPGQDQPQHF | TGTGCCAGCTCACCGAAGCCGGGACAGGACCAGCCCCAGCATTTT
TRBJ2-3 | . | TRBD2 | TRBV28 | CASSPSREGRYSNTDTQYF | TGTGCCAGCAGCCCCTCTCGGGAGGGCCGATATTCTAACACAGATACGCAGTATTTT
TRBJ1-1 | . | . | TRBV9 | CASSVGGVSTEAFF | TGTGCCAGCAGCGTGGGGGGAGTGAGCACTGAAGCTTTCTTT
TRBJ2-7 | . | . | TRBV6-1 | CASSEQVSYEQYF | TGTGCCAGCAGTGAACAGGTCTCCTACGAGCAGTACTTC
TRBJ1-4 | . | . | TRBV25-1 | CASSDLGGGNEKLFF | TGTGCCAGCAGTGACTTGGGCGGGGGTAATGAAAAACTGTTTTTT
TRBJ1-5 | . | TRBD1 | TRBV28 | CASSSPQGKGNQPQHF | TGTGCCAGCAGCTCCCCACAGGGGAAGGGCAATCAGCCCCAGCATTTT
TRBJ2-3 | . | . | TRBV10-2 | CASSGVIVDSSTDTQYF | TGCGCCAGCAGTGGGGTTATTGTGGACTCTAGCACAGATACGCAGTATTTT
TRBJ1-5 | . | . | TRBV19 | CASSFGNQPQHF | TGTGCCAGTAGCTTCGGGAATCAGCCCCAGCATTTT
TRBJ2-5 | once | TRBD2 | TRBV7-2 | CASSLIGLAGGPRETQYF | TGTGCCAGCAGCCTTATCGGACTAGCGGGAGGGCCGAGAGAGACCCAGTACTTC
TRBJ2-1 | . | TRBD2 | TRBV6-2/TRBV6-3 | CASSYSTGGTLYNEQFF | TGTGCCAGCAGTTACTCGACCGGGGGGACCCTCTACAATGAGCAGTTCTTC
TRBJ2-1 | many | . | TRBV4-2 | CASSQVIGTTLGSEQFF | TGTGCCAGCAGCCAAGTAATCGGCACTACCCTTGGGAGTGAGCAGTTCTTC
TRBJ2-7 | . | . | TRBV18 | CASSPGGGEQYF | TGTGCCAGCTCACCAGGGGGAGGCGAGCAGTACTTC